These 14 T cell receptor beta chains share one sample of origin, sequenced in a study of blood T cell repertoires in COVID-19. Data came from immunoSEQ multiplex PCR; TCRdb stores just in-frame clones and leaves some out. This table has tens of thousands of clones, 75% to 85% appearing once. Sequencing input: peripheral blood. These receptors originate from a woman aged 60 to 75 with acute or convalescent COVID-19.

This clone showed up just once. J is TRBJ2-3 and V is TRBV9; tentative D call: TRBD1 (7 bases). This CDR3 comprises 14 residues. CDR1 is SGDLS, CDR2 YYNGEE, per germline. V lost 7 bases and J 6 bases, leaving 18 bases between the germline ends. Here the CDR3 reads CASAGQLTGDTQYF. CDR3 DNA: TGTGCCAGCGCGGGACAGCTAACCGGGGATACGCAGTATTTT.

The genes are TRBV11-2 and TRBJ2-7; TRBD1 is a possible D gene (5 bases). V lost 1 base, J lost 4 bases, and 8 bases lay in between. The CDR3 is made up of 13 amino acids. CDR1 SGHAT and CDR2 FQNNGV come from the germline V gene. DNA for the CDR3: TGTGCCAGCAGCTTAGTCTCAGGGTACGAGCAGTACTTC. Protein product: CASSLVSGYEQYF.

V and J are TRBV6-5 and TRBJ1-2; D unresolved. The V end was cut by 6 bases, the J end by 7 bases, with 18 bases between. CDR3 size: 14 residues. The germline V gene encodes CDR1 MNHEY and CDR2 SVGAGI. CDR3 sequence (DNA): TGTGCCAGCAGGGGCGACACCGATTGGGCTGGCTACACCTTC. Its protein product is CASRGDTDWAGYTF.

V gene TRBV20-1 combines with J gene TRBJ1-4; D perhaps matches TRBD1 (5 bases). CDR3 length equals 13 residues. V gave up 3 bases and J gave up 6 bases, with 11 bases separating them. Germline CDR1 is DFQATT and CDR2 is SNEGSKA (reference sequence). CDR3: CSASPGHYEKLFF. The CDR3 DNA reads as TGCAGTGCTAGTCCAGGACATTATGAAAAACTGTTTTTT.

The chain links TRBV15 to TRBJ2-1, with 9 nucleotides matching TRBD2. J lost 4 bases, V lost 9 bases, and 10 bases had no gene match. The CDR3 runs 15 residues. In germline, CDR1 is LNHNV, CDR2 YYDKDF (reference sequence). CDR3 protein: CATGSRREGYNEQFF. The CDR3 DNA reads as TGTGCCACTGGGAGTCGGCGGGAGGGGTACAATGAGCAGTTCTTC.

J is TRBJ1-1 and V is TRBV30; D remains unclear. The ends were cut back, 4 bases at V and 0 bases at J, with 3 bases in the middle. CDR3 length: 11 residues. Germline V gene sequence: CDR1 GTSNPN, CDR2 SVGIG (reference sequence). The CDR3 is CAWNMNTEAFF. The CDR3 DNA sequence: TGTGCCTGGAACATGAACACTGAAGCTTTCTTT.

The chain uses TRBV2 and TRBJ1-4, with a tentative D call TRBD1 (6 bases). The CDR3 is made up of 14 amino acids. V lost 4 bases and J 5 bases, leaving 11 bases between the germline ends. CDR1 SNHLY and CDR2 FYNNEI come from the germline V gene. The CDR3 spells CASSVRRGNEKLFF. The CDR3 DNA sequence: TGTGCCAGCAGTGTACGAAGGGGGAATGAAAAACTGTTTTTT.

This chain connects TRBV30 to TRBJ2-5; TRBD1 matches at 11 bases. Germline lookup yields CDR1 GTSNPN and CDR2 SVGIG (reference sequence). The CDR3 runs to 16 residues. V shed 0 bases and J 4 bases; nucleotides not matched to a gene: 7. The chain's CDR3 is CAWSVLGQGVRETQYF. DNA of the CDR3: TGTGCCTGGAGTGTACTGGGACAGGGGGTAAGAGAGACCCAGTACTTC.

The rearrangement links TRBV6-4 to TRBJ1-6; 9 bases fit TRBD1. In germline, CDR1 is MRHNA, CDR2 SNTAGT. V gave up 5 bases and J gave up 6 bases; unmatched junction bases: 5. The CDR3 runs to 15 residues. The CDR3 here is CASSQGQGGNSPLHF. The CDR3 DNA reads TGTGCCAGCAGTCAGGGACAGGGTGGTAATTCACCCCTCCACTTT.

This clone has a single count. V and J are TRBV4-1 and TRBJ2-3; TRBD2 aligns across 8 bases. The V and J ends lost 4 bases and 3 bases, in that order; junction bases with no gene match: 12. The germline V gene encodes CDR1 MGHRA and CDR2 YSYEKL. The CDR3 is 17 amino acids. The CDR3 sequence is CASSPSSGGAGTDTQYF. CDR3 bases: TGCGCCAGCAGCCCCAGCTCCGGGGGGGCCGGGACAGATACGCAGTATTTT.

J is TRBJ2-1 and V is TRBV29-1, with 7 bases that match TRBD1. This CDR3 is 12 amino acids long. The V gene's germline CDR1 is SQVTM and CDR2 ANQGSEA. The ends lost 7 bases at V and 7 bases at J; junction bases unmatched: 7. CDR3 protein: CSARDSPNEQFF. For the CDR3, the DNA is TGCAGCGCTAGGGACAGCCCTAATGAGCAGTTCTTC.

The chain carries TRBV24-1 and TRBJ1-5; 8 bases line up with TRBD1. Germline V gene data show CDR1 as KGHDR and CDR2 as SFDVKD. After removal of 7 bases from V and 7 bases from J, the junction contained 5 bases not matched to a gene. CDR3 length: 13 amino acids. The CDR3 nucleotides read TGTGCCACCAGCGGACAGGGAGCCCAGCCCCAGCATTTT. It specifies CATSGQGAQPQHF.

DNA for the CDR3: TGTGCCAGCGCGGATGTGAACACTGAAGCTTTCTTT. This translates into CASADVNTEAFF. V and J are TRBV6-6 and TRBJ1-1, with D unclear. CDR3 length: 12 amino acids. Between the trimmed V and J ends, which lost 8 bases and 0 bases, there was a span of 7 bases. Germline loops: CDR1 MNHNY, CDR2 SVGAGI (reference sequence).

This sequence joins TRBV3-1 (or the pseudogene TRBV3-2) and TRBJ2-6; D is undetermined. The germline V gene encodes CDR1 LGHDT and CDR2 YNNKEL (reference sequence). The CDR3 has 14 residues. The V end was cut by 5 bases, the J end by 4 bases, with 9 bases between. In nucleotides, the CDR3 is TGTGCCAGCAGCGTTCTCTCGGGGGCCAACGTCCTGACTTTC. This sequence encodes CASSVLSGANVLTF.